Below, 9 T cell receptor beta chains from the same sample are listed, as sequenced in a study of T-cell reconstitution after alpha-beta-depleted transplantation in children. Unique molecular identifiers featured in how the TCRbeta library was prepared. Each CDR3 protein gets one entry after TCRdb re-called the PCR reads with MiXCR. There are about 230,000 distinct CDR3 sequences in the sample; more than 7.5% occur only once, and approximately 5.4% lies in the top ten. The specimen was PBMCs from the stem cell graft donor, collected from the stem cell graft. These receptors all stem from a human donor who donated a stem cell graft to a child with SCID.

This clonotype showed up many times. The chain uses TRBV5-1 and TRBJ2-5; the D gene is possibly TRBD2 (6 bases). V lost 0 bases and J lost 3, with 9 bases in between. Germline lookup yields CDR1 SGHRS and CDR2 YFSETQ. The length of the CDR3 is 14 residues. In DNA form, the CDR3 reads TGCGCCAGCAGCTTGGGTGGAGGGGAAGAGACCCAGTACTTC. Its translation is CASSLGGGEETQYF.

Many counts were recorded for this clonotype. The chain has TRBV7-2 and TRBJ2-2; D may be TRBD1 or TRBD2 (5 bases each). The CDR3 length is 15 residues. V lost 7 bases and J 6 bases, leaving 18 bases between the germline ends. Germline V CDR1 and CDR2: SGHTA, FQGNSA. Written as DNA, the CDR3 is TGTGCCAGCACCCCGGACACTAGTACGGCCGGGGAGCTGTTTTTT. This codes for CASTPDTSTAGELFF.

The chain employs TRBV5-1 and TRBJ1-4; D uncertain. Germline CDR1 SGHRS, CDR2 YFSETQ. With 4 bases removed from V and 10 bases from J, the gap between germline ends came to 11 bases. The CDR3 covers 12 residues. The CDR3 reads CASSDTPGKLFF. The CDR3 region has the DNA TGCGCCAGCAGCGATACCCCGGGAAAACTGTTTTTT.

This clonotype was counted ten times or more. This chain uses TRBV14 with TRBJ2-1; the D gene is possibly TRBD1 (5 bases). Germline loops: CDR1 SGHDN, CDR2 FVKESK. This CDR3 contains 15 residues. V lost 8 bases, J lost 4 bases, and 18 bases lay in between. The CDR3 region has the DNA TGTGCCAGCGCAGCTACCAGGGTAACTTACAATGAGCAGTTCTTC. It codes for CASAATRVTYNEQFF. Combining the CDR3 with reference TRBV14 and TRBJ2-1 gives the whole variable domain EAGVTQFPSHSVIEKGQTVTLRCDPISGHDNLYWYRRVMGKEIKFLLHFVKESKQDESGMPNNRFLAERTGGTYSTLKVQPAELEDSGVYFCASAATRVTYNEQFFGPGTRLTVL.

In this sample, this clonotype turned up many times. The chain is built from TRBV27 and TRBJ1-6, with 7 bases lining up with TRBD1. V shed 5 bases and J 6 bases; nucleotides not matched to a gene: 4. CDR1 and CDR2 (germline): MNHEY, SMNVEV (reference sequence). This CDR3 contains 14 residues. CDR3 loop: CASSPGQPNSPLHF. DNA of the CDR3: TGTGCCAGCAGTCCGGGACAGCCTAATTCACCCCTCCACTTT.

This clonotype was found many times. This chain connects TRBV27 to TRBJ1-5; 12 nucleotides line up with TRBD1. CDR1 is MNHEY, CDR2 SMNVEV, per germline (reference sequence). The CDR3 sequence is 17 residues long. V dropped 5 bases and J dropped 4; count of bases not matched to a gene: 9. In nucleotides, the CDR3 is TGTGCCAGCAGTGGGACAGGGGGCGCTCAATCAAATCAGCCCCAGCATTTT. Its translation: CASSGTGGAQSNQPQHF.

The table lists this clonotype with many counts. V and J are TRBV20-1 and TRBJ2-3; D is perhaps TRBD1 or TRBD2 (5 bases each). V was cut by 5 bases and J by 1 base, with 13 bases left in between. In germline, CDR1 is DFQATT, CDR2 SNEGSKA (reference sequence). The length of the CDR3 is 14 residues. CDR3: CSAPGTDRTDTQYF. As DNA, the CDR3 is TGCAGTGCTCCCGGGACCGACCGCACAGATACGCAGTATTTT.

On this clonotype: Since a much larger clone is just one base distant, this may be a read error. The rearrangement joins TRBV5-1 to TRBJ2-7; 8 nucleotides align to TRBD2. The CDR3 has 16 amino acids. Trimming removed 3 bases from V and 0 bases from J; junction bases left unmatched: 8. The germline V gene has CDR1 SGHRS and CDR2 YFSETQ. Here the CDR3 DNA reads TGCGCCAGCAGCTCGCAGCGGGGGACAAGCTCCTACGAGCAGTACTTC. It is translated as CASSSQRGTSSYEQYF.

Many counts were recorded for this clonotype. This rearrangement joins TRBV19 to TRBJ2-2; the D is unclear. The CDR3 runs to 16 residues. V was pared by 1 base and J by 6 bases, with 15 bases between. Germline lookup yields CDR1 LNHDA and CDR2 SQIVND (reference sequence). The CDR3: CASSIVLGSPSGELFF. The CDR3 coding sequence is TGTGCCAGTAGTATAGTATTGGGCAGTCCATCCGGGGAGCTGTTTTTT.